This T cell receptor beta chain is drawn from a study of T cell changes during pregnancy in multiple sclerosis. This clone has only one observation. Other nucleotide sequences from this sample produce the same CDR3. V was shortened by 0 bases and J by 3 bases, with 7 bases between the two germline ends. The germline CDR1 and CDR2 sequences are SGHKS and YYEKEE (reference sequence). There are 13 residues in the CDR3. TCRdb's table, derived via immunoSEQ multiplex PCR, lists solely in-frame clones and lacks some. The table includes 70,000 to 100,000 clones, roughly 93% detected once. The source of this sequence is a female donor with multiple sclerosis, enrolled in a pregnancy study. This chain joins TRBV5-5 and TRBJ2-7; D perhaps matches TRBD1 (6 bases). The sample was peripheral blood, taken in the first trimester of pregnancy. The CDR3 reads CASSLAQGYEQYF. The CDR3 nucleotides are TGTGCCAGCAGCTTGGCACAGGGCTACGAGCAGTACTTC.